This TCR beta chain was obtained from a study of blood T cell repertoires in COVID-19. Study-level background: The origin of the acute and convalescent COVID-19 samples was the United States, Italy and Spain.

The cohort comprised adults aged about 18 to 90 years residing in approximately 22 US areas. TCRdb's table, derived via immunoSEQ multiplex PCR, lists solely in-frame clones and lacks some. This table has roughly 250,000 clones, approximately 83% appearing once. The germline CDR1 and CDR2 sequences are SGHNT and YYREEE (reference sequence). The J segment lost 3 bases and the V segment lost 6 bases, leaving 7 bases of the junction unmatched. The CDR3 is 14 amino acids. J is TRBJ2-3 and V is TRBV5-4; 7 bases fit TRBD2. Input material: PBMCs or T cells enriched from blood (not recorded which). This receptor was taken from a woman in her thirties or forties with acute COVID-19. The CDR3 here is CASTQRGTTDTQYF. The CDR3, as DNA: TGTGCCAGCACTCAGCGGGGAACGACAGATACGCAGTATTTT.